This T cell receptor beta chain originates from a study of Ad26.COV2.S vaccination and SARS-CoV-2 variants. A few counts support this clone. Its antigen remains unknown. Study-wide results and limits: Non-spike TCR breadth was similar in vaccine and placebo recipients. The analyses of TCR breadth and depth may have understated the size of total T cell responses.

Profiling relied on immunoSEQ multiplex PCR, and the TCRdb table lists in-frame clones only, not all of them. The data show hundreds of thousands of clones, with roughly 90% seen just once and nearly 1.5% held by the top ten. The germline V gene has CDR1 LNHDA and CDR2 SQIVND (reference sequence). There are 15 residues in the CDR3. V was cut by 3 bases and J by 1 base, with 10 bases left in between. Sample treatment: 15 to 20 received Ad26.COV2.S at low or high dose, single or two shots; 5 received placebo; per-sample allocation not given. Material that was analyzed had been drawn on day 63 after the first vaccine or placebo injection. In the vaccine, an Ad26 vector expressed the SARS-CoV-2 spike of the Wuhan strain.

This clonotype was sampled from a person between 18 and 65 years old who received the Ad26.COV2.S COVID-19 vaccine or a placebo. The V gene is TRBV19, the J gene TRBJ1-5; a possible D gene is TRBD1 (5 bases). Sequenced here: peripheral blood, sampled in a trial of Ad26.COV2.S vaccine versus placebo. CDR3 residues: CASSMSGGSNQPQHF. CDR3 in DNA: TGTGCCAGTAGTATGTCCGGGGGGAGCAATCAGCCCCAGCATTTT.